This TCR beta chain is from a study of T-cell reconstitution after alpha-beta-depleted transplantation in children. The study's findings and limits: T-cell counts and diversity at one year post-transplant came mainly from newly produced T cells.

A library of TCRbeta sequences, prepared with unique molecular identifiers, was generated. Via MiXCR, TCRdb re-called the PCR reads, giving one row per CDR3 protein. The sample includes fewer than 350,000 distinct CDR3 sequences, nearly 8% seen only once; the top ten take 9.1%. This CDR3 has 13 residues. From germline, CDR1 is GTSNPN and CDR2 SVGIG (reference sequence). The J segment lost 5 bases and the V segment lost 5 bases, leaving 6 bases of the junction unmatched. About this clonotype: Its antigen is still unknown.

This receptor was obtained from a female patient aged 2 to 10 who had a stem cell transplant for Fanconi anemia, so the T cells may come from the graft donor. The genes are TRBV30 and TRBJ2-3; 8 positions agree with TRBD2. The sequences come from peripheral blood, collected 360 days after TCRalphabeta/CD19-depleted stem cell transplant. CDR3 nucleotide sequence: TGTGCCTGGGGGCGGGGGGAAGTAGATACGCAGTATTTT. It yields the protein CAWGRGEVDTQYF.